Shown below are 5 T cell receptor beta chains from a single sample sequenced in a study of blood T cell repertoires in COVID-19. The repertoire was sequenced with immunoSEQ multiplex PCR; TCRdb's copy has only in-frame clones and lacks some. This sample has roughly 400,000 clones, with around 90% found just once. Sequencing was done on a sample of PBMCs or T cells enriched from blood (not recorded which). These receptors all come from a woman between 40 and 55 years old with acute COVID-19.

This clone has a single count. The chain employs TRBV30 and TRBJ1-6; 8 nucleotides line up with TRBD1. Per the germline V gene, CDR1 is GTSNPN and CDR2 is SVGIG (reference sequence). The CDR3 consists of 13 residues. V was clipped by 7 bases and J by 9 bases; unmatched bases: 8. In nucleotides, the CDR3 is TGTGCCTTCACCGGGACAGGTGTTTCACCCCTCCACTTT. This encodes CAFTGTGVSPLHF.

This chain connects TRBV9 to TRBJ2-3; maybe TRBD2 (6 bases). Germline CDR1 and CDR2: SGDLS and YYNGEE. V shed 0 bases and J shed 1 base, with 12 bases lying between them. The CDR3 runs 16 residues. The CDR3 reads CASSVGGGSGTDTQYF. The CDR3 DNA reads TGTGCCAGCAGCGTAGGTGGGGGGTCTGGCACAGATACGCAGTATTTT. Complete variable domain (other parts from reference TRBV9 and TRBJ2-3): DSGVTQTPKHLITATGQRVTLRCSPRSGDLSVYWYQQSLDQGLQFLIQYYNGEERAKGNILERFSAQQFPDLHSELNLSSLELGDSALYFCASSVGGGSGTDTQYFGPGTRLTVL.

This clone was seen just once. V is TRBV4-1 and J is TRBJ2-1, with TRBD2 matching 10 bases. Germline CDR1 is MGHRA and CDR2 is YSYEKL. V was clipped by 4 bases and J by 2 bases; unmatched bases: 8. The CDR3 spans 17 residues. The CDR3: CASSLPDSGGPYNEQFF. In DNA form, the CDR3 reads TGCGCCAGCAGCCTCCCCGATAGCGGGGGGCCCTACAATGAGCAGTTCTTC.

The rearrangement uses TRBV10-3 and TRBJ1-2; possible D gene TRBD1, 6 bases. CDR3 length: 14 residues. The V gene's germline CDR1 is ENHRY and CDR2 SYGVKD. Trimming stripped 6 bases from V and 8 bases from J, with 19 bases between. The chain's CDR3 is CAIRDTQDRSGYTF. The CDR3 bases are TGTGCCATCAGAGATACCCAGGACAGAAGCGGCTACACCTTC.

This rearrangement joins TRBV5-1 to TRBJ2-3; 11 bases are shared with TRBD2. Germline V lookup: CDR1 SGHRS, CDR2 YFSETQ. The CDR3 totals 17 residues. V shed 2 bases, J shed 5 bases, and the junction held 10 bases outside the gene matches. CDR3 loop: CASSFFPSGGTLDTQYF. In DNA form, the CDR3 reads TGCGCCAGCAGCTTCTTCCCTAGCGGGGGGACTCTAGATACGCAGTATTTT.